This T cell receptor beta chain stems from a study of spatial heterogeneity in lung cancer. This clonotype was detected only a few times. Time point indicated: blood at routine non-recurrence follow-up after resection. Frozen PBMC, nontumor lung or tumor provided whole RNA, which was sequenced unsorted. Trimming removed 3 bases at V and 7 bases at J, with 15 bases between. This CDR3 contains 13 residues. Germline CDR1 DFQATT, CDR2 SNEGSKA (reference sequence). Via MiXCR, TCRdb re-called the 5' RACE reads, giving one row per CDR3 protein. The data contain under 150,000 distinct CDR3 sequences, 10% to 14% of them singletons.

The clonotype originates from a female donor with early-stage non-small cell lung cancer. This chain uses TRBV20-1 with TRBJ2-5; no definite D call. The specimen comprised PBMCs, sampled at follow-up. The CDR3 DNA is TGCAGTGCTAGTTGGCTTACCCTAGGGACCCAGTACTTC. It yields the protein CSASWLTLGTQYF.